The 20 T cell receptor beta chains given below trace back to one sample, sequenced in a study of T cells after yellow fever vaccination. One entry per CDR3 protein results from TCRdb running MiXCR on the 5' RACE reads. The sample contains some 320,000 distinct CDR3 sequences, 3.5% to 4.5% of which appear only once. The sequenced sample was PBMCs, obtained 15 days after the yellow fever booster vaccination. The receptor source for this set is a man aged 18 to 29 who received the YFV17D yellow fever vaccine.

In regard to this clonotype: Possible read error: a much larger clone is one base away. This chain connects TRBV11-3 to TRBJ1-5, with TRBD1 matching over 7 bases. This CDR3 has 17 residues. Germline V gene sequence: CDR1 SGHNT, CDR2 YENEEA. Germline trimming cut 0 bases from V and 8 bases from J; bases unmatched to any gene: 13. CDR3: CASSLEGRQGAHEPQHF. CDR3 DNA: TGTGCCAGCAGCTTAGAGGGAAGACAGGGTGCTCATGAGCCCCAGCATTTT.

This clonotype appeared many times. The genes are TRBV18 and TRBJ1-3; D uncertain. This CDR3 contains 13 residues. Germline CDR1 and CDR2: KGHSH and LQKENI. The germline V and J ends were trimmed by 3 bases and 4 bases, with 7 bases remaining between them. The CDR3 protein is CASSPELGNTIYF. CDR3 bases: TGTGCCAGCTCACCGGAATTGGGAAACACCATATATTTT.

Here the CDR3 DNA reads TGTGCCAGTAAGTTAAGGGACAGGGGTCTCGGGAACACTGAAGCTTTCTTT. Amino acid sequence: CASKLRDRGLGNTEAFF. The V gene is TRBV27, the J gene TRBJ1-1, with 10 nucleotides matching TRBD1. CDR3 length: 17 amino acids. Losses at the gene ends were 9 bases for V and 1 base for J; bases not matched to a gene: 14. CDR1 and CDR2 from the germline V gene are MNHEY and SMNVEV (reference sequence).

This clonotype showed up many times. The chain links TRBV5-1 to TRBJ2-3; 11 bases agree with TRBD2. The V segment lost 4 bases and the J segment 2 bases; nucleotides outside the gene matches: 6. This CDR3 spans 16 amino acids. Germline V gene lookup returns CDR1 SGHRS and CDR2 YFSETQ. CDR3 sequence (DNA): TGCGCCAGCAGCGAGGGACTAGCGGTTCCCACAGATACGCAGTATTTT. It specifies CASSEGLAVPTDTQYF.

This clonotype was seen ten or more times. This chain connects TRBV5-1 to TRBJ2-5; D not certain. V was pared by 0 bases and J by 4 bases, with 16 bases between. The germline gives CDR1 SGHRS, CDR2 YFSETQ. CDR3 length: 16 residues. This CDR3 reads CASSLDPGQKGETQYF. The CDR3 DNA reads TGCGCCAGCAGCTTGGATCCCGGCCAGAAGGGAGAGACCCAGTACTTC.

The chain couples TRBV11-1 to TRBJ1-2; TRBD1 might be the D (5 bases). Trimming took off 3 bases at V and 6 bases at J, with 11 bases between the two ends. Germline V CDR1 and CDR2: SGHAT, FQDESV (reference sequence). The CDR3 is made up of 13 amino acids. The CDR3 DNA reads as TGTGCCAGCAGCTTTCAGGGTGTTGATGGCTACACCTTC. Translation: CASSFQGVDGYTF.

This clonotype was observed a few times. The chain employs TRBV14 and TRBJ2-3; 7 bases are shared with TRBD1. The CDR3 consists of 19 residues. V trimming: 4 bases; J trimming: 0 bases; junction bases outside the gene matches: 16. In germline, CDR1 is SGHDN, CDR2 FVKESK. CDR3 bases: TGTGCCAGCAGCCGCGCTCGCTTCTTCGGACAGGCTAGCACAGATACGCAGTATTTT. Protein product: CASSRARFFGQASTDTQYF.

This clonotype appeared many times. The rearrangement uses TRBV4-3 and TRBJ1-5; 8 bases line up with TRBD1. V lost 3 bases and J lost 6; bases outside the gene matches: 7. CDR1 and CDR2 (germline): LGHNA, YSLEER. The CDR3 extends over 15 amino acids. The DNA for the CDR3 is TGCGCCAGCAGCCATAACCAGGGGGCGGGTCAGCCCCAGCATTTT. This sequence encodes CASSHNQGAGQPQHF.

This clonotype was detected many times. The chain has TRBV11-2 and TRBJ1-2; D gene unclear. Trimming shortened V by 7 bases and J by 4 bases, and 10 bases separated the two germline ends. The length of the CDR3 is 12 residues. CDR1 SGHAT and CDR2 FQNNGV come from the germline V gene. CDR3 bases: TGTGCCAGCACCGGACGGAGCTATGGCTACACCTTC. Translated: CASTGRSYGYTF.

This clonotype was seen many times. The CDR3 protein is CASSPWERGEKLFF. In DNA form, the CDR3 reads TGCGCCAGCAGCCCTTGGGAGCGGGGTGAAAAACTGTTTTTT. The V gene is TRBV4-1, the J gene TRBJ1-4; D is undetermined. The CDR3 consists of 14 residues. The ends were cut back, 4 bases at V and 7 bases at J, with 13 bases in the middle. Germline V gives CDR1 MGHRA, CDR2 YSYEKL.

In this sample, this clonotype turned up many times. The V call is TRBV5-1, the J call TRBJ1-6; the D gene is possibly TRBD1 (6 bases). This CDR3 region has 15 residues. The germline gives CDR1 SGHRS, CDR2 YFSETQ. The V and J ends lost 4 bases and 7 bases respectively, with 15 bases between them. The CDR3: CASSGGQNLNSPLHF. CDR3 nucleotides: TGCGCCAGCAGCGGAGGACAGAACCTCAATTCACCCCTCCACTTT.

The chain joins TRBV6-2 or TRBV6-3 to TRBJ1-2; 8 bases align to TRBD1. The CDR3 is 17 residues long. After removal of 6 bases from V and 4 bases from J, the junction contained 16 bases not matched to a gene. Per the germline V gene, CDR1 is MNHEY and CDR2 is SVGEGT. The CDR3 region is CASSLGQGSAFGYGYTF. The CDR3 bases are TGTGCCAGCAGCCTTGGACAGGGAAGTGCGTTCGGCTATGGCTACACCTTC.

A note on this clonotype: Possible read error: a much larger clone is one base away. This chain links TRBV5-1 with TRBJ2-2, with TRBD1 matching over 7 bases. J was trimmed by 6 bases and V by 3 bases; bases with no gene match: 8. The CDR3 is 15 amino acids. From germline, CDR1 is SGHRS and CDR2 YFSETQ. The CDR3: CASSWRTGDSGELFF. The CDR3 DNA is TGCGCCAGCAGCTGGCGTACAGGGGATTCCGGGGAGCTGTTTTTT.

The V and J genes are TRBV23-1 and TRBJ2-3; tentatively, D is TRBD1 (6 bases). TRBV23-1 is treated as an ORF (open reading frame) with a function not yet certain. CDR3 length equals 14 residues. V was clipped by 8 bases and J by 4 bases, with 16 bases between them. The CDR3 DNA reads TGCGCCAGCCATCAAGGGGCAGGGGCAGATACGCAGTATTTT. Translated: CASHQGAGADTQYF.

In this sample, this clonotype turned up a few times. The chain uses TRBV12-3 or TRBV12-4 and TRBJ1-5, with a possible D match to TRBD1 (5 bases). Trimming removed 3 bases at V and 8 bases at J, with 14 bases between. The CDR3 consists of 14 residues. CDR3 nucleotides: TGTGCCAGCAGTTTGCAGGGTATGATGGAGCCCCAGCATTTT. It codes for CASSLQGMMEPQHF.

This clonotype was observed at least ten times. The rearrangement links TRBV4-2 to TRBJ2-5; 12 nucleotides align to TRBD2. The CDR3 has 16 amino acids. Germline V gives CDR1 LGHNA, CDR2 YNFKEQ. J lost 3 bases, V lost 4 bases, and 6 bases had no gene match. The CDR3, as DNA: TGTGCCAGCAGCCCGTGGACTAGCGGGGACGAAGAGACCCAGTACTTC. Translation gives CASSPWTSGDEETQYF.

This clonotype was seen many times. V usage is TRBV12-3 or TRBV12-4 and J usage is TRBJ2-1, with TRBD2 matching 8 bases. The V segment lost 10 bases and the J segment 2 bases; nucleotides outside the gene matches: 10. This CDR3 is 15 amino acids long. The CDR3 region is CAISLADGAYNEQFF. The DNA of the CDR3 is TGTGCCATCTCACTAGCGGACGGTGCCTACAATGAGCAGTTCTTC.

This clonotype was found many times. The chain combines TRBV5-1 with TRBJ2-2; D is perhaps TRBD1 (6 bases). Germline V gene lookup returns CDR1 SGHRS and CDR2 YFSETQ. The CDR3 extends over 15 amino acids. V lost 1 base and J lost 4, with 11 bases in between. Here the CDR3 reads CASSLHTGPTGELFF. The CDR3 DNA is TGCGCCAGCAGCTTGCATACAGGGCCCACCGGGGAGCTGTTTTTT.

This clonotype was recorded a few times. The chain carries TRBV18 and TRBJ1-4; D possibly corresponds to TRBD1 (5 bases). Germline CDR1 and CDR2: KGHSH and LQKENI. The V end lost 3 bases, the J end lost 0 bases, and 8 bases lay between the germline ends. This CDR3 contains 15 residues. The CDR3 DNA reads TGTGCCAGCTCACCTGACAGCTCAACTAATGAAAAACTGTTTTTT. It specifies CASSPDSSTNEKLFF.

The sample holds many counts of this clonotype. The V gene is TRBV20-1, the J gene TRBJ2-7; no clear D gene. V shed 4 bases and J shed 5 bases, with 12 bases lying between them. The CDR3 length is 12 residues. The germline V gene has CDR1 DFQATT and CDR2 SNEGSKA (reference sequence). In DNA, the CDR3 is TGCAGTGCTATATTGCAAGAACACGAGCAGTACTTC. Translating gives CSAILQEHEQYF.